Listed here is a single T cell receptor beta chain. The antigen is undetermined. The data stem from a study of T cell responses to AZD1222 COVID-19 vaccine. Background on the study: Whether given at about 4 or about 12 weeks, second doses were pooled. Study-level points and caveats: Spike-specific TCRs gained breadth and depth after people received two AZD1222 doses. The donor group comprised mostly white British people and more females; the analysis possibly underestimated clonal diversity. Unmutated regions of variants are reportedly targeted by nearly half of spike-specific TCRs.

The length of the CDR3 is 15 residues. CDR1 and CDR2 (germline): SGHVS, FNYEAQ. V lost 0 bases, J lost 2 bases, and 10 bases lay in between. Only in-frame clones appear in the TCRdb table, and some are missing; sequencing was by immunoSEQ multiplex PCR. The repertoire holds under 130,000 clones, around nine tenths seen once, with roughly 2.6% in the top ten. This sequence originates from an adult in good health. The chain joins TRBV7-6 to TRBJ1-2; D ambiguous. Sequencing used peripheral blood, obtained on day 0 of AZD1222 vaccination. The CDR3 DNA follows: TGTGCCAGCAGCTTAGCGGGCCGGGCGAACTATGGCTACACCTTC. It codes for CASSLAGRANYGYTF.